This T cell receptor (beta chain) derives from a study of blood T cell repertoires in COVID-19. Turning to the study itself: T cells, B-cell-depleted T cells, or PBMCs provided the cDNA or gDNA that served as material.

The CDR3 is made up of 14 amino acids. The V end lost 8 bases, the J end lost 4 bases, and 15 bases lay between the germline ends. Germline V gene data show CDR1 as SGHTA and CDR2 as FQGNSA. Data came from immunoSEQ multiplex PCR; TCRdb stores just in-frame clones and leaves some out. The sample contains almost 200,000 clones, roughly 90% of which appear only once. The TCR originated in a woman younger than 35 who had recovered from COVID-19. J is TRBJ2-1 and V is TRBV7-2, with D possibly being TRBD1 (6 bases). Sequencing was carried out using PBMCs or T cells enriched from blood (not recorded which). The CDR3 here is CASRFQGPYNEQFF. In DNA, the CDR3 is TGTGCCAGCCGATTCCAGGGGCCGTACAATGAGCAGTTCTTC.